One sample yielded the 14 T cell receptor beta chains listed below, sequenced in a study of CD8 T cells in Susac syndrome. Random hexamers primed reverse transcription of about 0.45 to 1 ug RNA. TCRdb re-derived calls from the immunoSEQ multiplex PCR reads in MiXCR, one entry per CDR3 protein. The top ten hold 0.11% of the sample, which has 250,000 to 300,000 distinct CDR3 sequences, approximately 84% seen once. Sequencing was done on a sample of CD8+ T cells from PBMCs. These receptors all stem from a human donor with multiple sclerosis.

The chain links TRBV6-2 or TRBV6-3 to TRBJ1-5; D uncertain. CDR1 MNHEY and CDR2 SVGEGT come from the germline V gene. Trimming cost V 6 bases and J 3 bases, with 18 bases left between them. The CDR3 sequence is 16 residues long. The CDR3, as DNA: TGTGCCAGCAGCCTAGACGGAAGTCGATACAATCAGCCCCAGCATTTT. Protein product: CASSLDGSRYNQPQHF.

V gene TRBV2 combines with J gene TRBJ1-6; D not resolved. The V gene lost 6 bases and the J gene lost 1 base, with 7 bases spanning the gap. The CDR3 extends over 14 amino acids. Germline CDR1 SNHLY, CDR2 FYNNEI. The CDR3 region is CASSRLSYNSPLHF. The CDR3 region has the DNA TGTGCCAGCAGCCGGTTATCCTATAATTCACCCCTCCACTTT.

This sequence joins TRBV29-1 and TRBJ2-1; the match to TRBD2 covers 11 bases. The CDR3 consists of 13 residues. CDR1 is SQVTM, CDR2 ANQGSEA, per germline. The trim removed 6 bases at V and 7 bases at J, leaving 5 bases unmatched. Written as DNA, the CDR3 is TGCAGCGTATTAGCGGGAGGGCGGAATGAGCAGTTCTTC. This gives the protein CSVLAGGRNEQFF.

The chain has TRBV27 and TRBJ1-1; 9 nucleotides align to TRBD1. The CDR3 runs to 15 residues. CDR1 is MNHEY, CDR2 SMNVEV, per germline (reference sequence). V was pared by 4 bases and J by 8 bases, with 11 bases of the junction left unmatched. CDR3 residues: CASSSRGDRGGEAFF. Here the CDR3 DNA reads TGTGCCAGCAGTTCAAGGGGAGACAGGGGGGGAGAAGCTTTCTTT.

This chain uses TRBV4-1 with TRBJ1-1; D gene uncertain. The germline V gene encodes CDR1 MGHRA and CDR2 YSYEKL. Trimming took off 5 bases at V and 1 base at J, with 14 bases between the two ends. The CDR3 contains 15 residues. In DNA form, the CDR3 reads TGCGCCAGCAGCTCGTTTACAGTGGGGAACACTGAAGCTTTCTTT. Encoded protein: CASSSFTVGNTEAFF.

This clonotype has more than one count but fewer than ten. The chain employs TRBV6-2 or TRBV6-3 and TRBJ2-2; D unclear. In germline, CDR1 is MNHEY, CDR2 SVGEGT. The CDR3 totals 14 residues. Trimming stripped 4 bases from V and 3 bases from J, with 9 bases between. CDR3 region: CASSFYSHTGELFF. The DNA for the CDR3 is TGTGCCAGCAGTTTCTACTCCCACACCGGGGAGCTGTTTTTT.

The chain carries TRBV30 and TRBJ1-2, with D possibly being TRBD1 (5 bases). V shed 6 bases and J shed 6 bases, with 17 bases lying between them. The CDR3 is made up of 13 amino acids. CDR1 is GTSNPN, CDR2 SVGIG, per germline (reference sequence). The CDR3 DNA reads as TGTGCCTGTGAGACAGCCGGTTCGAATGGCTACACCTTC. It is translated as CACETAGSNGYTF.

This clonotype appeared a few times. V gene TRBV3-1 combines with J gene TRBJ2-1; 9 positions agree with TRBD2. The CDR3 totals 17 residues. V was clipped by 0 bases and J by 0 bases; unmatched bases: 3. The germline V gene has CDR1 LGHDT and CDR2 YNNKEL (reference sequence). CDR3 region: CASSQEGAGGSYNEQFF. The CDR3 DNA is TGTGCCAGCAGCCAAGAGGGAGCGGGGGGCTCCTACAATGAGCAGTTCTTC.

V usage is TRBV5-1 and J usage is TRBJ1-6; D unresolved. Deletions cut 3 bases from V and 0 bases from J, with 16 bases between. CDR3 length equals 18 residues. The germline gives CDR1 SGHRS, CDR2 YFSETQ. CDR3 sequence reads: CASSSVDSGSSYNSPLHF. CDR3 DNA sequence: TGCGCCAGCAGCTCGGTGGACTCTGGGAGCTCCTATAATTCACCCCTCCACTTT.

The rearrangement uses TRBV20-1 and TRBJ2-1, with 10 bases that match TRBD2. The CDR3 runs 13 residues. V was clipped by 2 bases and J by 14 bases; unmatched bases: 9. Germline assignment: CDR1 DFQATT and CDR2 SNEGSKA (reference sequence). CDR3 bases: TGCAGTGCTAGAATCGGACTAGCGGTTGAAGAGTTCTTC. Protein: CSARIGLAVEEFF.

The chain uses TRBV12-3 or TRBV12-4 and TRBJ1-1; 9 positions agree with TRBD1. V was clipped by 5 bases and J by 11 bases; unmatched bases: 9. The CDR3 runs to 13 residues. This CDR3 is CASSPGQGLGAFF. The CDR3 DNA is TGTGCCAGCAGTCCCGGACAGGGGCTGGGGGCTTTCTTT.

The gene calls are TRBV14 and TRBJ1-2, with unresolved D. This CDR3 contains 15 residues. The V end lost 3 bases, the J end lost 5 bases, and 16 bases lay between the germline ends. Germline assignment: CDR1 SGHDN and CDR2 FVKESK. Here the CDR3 DNA reads TGTGCCAGCAGCCAGGCCAGTCGCGATATTTATGGCTACACCTTC. Translating it yields CASSQASRDIYGYTF.

This chain uses TRBV7-8 with TRBJ2-5; D unclear. The V and J ends lost 1 base and 2 bases respectively, with 8 bases between them. Germline lookup yields CDR1 SGHVS and CDR2 FQNEAQ. This CDR3 has 14 amino acids. CDR3 nucleotides: TGTGCCAGCAGCTTAGTTTCCGAGCAAGAGACCCAGTACTTC. This codes for CASSLVSEQETQYF.

This clonotype was detected a few times. The chain uses TRBV28 and TRBJ1-5, with D possibly TRBD1 on 5 matching bases. Germline lookup yields CDR1 MDHEN and CDR2 SYDVKM. The CDR3 sequence is 14 residues long. V dropped 2 bases and J dropped 2 bases, with 7 bases sitting between them. In nucleotides, the CDR3 is TGTGCCAGCAGTTTAGAACAGGGCAATCAGCCCCAGCATTTT. Encoded protein: CASSLEQGNQPQHF.